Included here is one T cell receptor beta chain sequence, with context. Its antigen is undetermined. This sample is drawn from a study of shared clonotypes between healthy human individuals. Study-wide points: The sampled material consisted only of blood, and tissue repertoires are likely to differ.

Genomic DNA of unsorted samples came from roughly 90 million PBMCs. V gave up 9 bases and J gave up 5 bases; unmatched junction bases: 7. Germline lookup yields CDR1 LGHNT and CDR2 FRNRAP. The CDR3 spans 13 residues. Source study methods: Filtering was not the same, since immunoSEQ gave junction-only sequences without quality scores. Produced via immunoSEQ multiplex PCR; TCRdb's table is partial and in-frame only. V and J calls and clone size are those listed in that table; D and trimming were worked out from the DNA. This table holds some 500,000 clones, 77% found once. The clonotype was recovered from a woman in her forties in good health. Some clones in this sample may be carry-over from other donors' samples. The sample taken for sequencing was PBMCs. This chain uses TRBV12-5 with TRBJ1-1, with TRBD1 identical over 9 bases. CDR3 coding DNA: TGTGCTAGCCAGGACAGGGGAAGGACTGAAGCTTTCTTT. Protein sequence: CASQDRGRTEAFF.